This TCR beta chain is from a study of control samples from healthy donors and cancer patients (dated by TCRdb to 2020 to 2021). As for this clone: Its recognized antigen is unknown. Within one base of it there is no much larger clone, and no base qualities were kept.

CDR1 and CDR2 were assigned from the germline V gene as SGHRS and YFSETQ. Germline trimming: 4 bases from V, 5 bases from J; junction bases outside gene matches: 3. Spanning cysteine to phenylalanine, the CDR3 consists of 12 amino acids. Just CDR3 DNA is preserved here, 36 bases in frame from base 1. Library preparation used the immunoSEQ multiplex PCR assay. TCRdb holds this immuneACCESS table with in-frame rearrangements only. Some clones are missing; in checked studies, unresolved V genes explain under half, and the rest has no known cause. Present in this sample are around 140,000 clones, around 92% of which were seen just once. Jointly, the top ten make up about 2.2% of the sample.

The sample comprised blood. The V gene is TRBV5-1 and the J gene is TRBJ2-7; a stretch of 7 junction bases matches TRBD1. The source of this sequence is a woman in her fifties or sixties in good health. The CDR3 reads CASSETGNEQYF. The DNA sequence is as follows: TGCGCCAGCAGCGAGACAGGGAACGAGCAGTACTTC.